These 7 T cell receptor beta chains originate from one sample sequenced in a study of blood T cell repertoires in COVID-19. The protocol was immunoSEQ multiplex PCR, while the TCRdb copy is restricted to in-frame clones and leaves out a portion. The repertoire holds about 31,000 clones, with approximately 91% as singletons. The sequenced sample consisted of peripheral blood. The receptor source for this set is a man in his sixties with COVID-19, enrolled during active disease.

The chain has TRBV5-6 and TRBJ1-5; possible D gene TRBD1, 6 bases. Germline CDR1 is SGHDT and CDR2 is YYEEEE. V was clipped by 2 bases and J by 4 bases, with 10 bases between them. The CDR3 consists of 14 residues. The CDR3 DNA reads as TGTGCCAGCAGCTTTCAGGGGAGTAATCAGCCCCAGCATTTT. Residues: CASSFQGSNQPQHF.

The chain recombines TRBV3-1 (or the pseudogene TRBV3-2) with TRBJ1-4, with unresolved D. CDR3 size: 15 residues. In germline, CDR1 is LGHDT, CDR2 YNNKEL (reference sequence). Trimming removed 4 bases from V and 7 bases from J, with 16 bases in between. CDR3 in amino acids: CASSPQVFGGEKLFF. CDR3 in DNA: TGTGCCAGCAGCCCCCAGGTCTTCGGAGGTGAAAAACTGTTTTTT.

The genes are TRBV28 and TRBJ1-1; 9 bases are a match to TRBD1. The germline gives CDR1 MDHEN, CDR2 SYDVKM. V dropped 3 bases and J dropped 3; count of bases not matched to a gene: 8. This CDR3 is 16 amino acids long. Here the CDR3 reads CASSLGDRAIDTEAFF. DNA of the CDR3: TGTGCCAGCAGTTTGGGGGACAGGGCAATAGACACTGAAGCTTTCTTT.

This chain joins TRBV12-3 or TRBV12-4 and TRBJ1-4, with D perhaps TRBD1 (5 bases). The CDR3 covers 12 residues. V gave up 8 bases and J gave up 7 bases, with 11 bases separating them. The CDR3 nucleotides are TGTGCCAGCGCCAGGGCTGGTGAAAAACTGTTTTTT. Residues: CASARAGEKLFF.

CDR3 bases: TGTGCCAGCACCGCTTTGGGGGGGCGCTACGAGCAGTACTTC. It yields the protein CASTALGGRYEQYF. This chain joins TRBV28 and TRBJ2-7; weak D call: TRBD2 (7 bases). CDR3 size: 14 residues. Trimming took 7 bases from V and 3 from J, leaving 16 bases between them. The germline V gene encodes CDR1 MDHEN and CDR2 SYDVKM.

The V gene is TRBV4-1, the J gene TRBJ1-3, with D possibly matching TRBD1 (5 bases). The length of the CDR3 is 15 residues. Per the germline V gene, CDR1 is MGHRA and CDR2 is YSYEKL. V was clipped by 0 bases and J by 4 bases, with 10 bases between them. CDR3 coding DNA: TGCGCCAGCAGCCAAGATCGCAGGGTCGGAAACACCATATATTTT. Encoded protein: CASSQDRRVGNTIYF.

The rearrangement joins TRBV5-1 to TRBJ1-2, with D uncertain. CDR1 and CDR2 (germline): SGHRS, YFSETQ. V lost 0 bases and J 4 bases, leaving 10 bases between the germline ends. CDR3 length equals 14 residues. CDR3 loop: CASSLDALSYGYTF. The CDR3, as DNA: TGCGCCAGCAGCTTGGACGCCCTCAGCTATGGCTACACCTTC.